This T cell receptor (beta chain) originates from a study of T cell clonotyping in hematopoietic cell transplantation. As to this clone: Its antigen is unidentified.

Overall study findings and caveats: Higher Inverse Simpson Index values in graft donor and pretransplant recipient predicted broader posttransplant TCR diversity.

TCRdb's table, derived via immunoSEQ multiplex PCR, lists solely in-frame clones and lacks some. This sample has around 7,000 clones; roughly 94% occur once, and the top ten carry roughly 1.4%. The CDR3 runs to 15 residues. Germline V gene data show CDR1 as SNHLY and CDR2 as FYNNEI. V was trimmed by 9 bases and J by 0 bases, leaving 15 bases between them. Sample: peripheral blood mononuclear cells, taken 30 days after allogeneic stem cell transplant. The origin of this receptor is a male patient over 55 who had an allogeneic stem cell transplant from an unrelated donor, so T cells may come from the graft donor. Some clones in this sample may be carry-over from other donors' samples. The chain employs TRBV2 and TRBJ2-4, with D perhaps matching TRBD1 (6 bases). The CDR3 is CASVGLGGAKNIQYF. CDR3 nucleotides: TGTGCCAGTGTTGGCTTAGGGGGAGCCAAAAACATTCAGTACTTC. Looking up the rest from reference TRBV2 and TRBJ2-4 gives the full variable domain: EPEVTQTPSHQVTQMGQEVILRCVPISNHLYFYWYRQILGQKVEFLVSFYNNEISEKSEIFDDQFSVERPDGSNFTLKIRSTKLEDSAMYFCASVGLGGAKNIQYFGAGTRLSVL.